The 17 T cell receptor beta chains in this list originate from one sample, sequenced in a study of blood T cell repertoires in COVID-19. Clones were sequenced by immunoSEQ multiplex PCR, and TCRdb holds only the in-frame ones, with some missing. The sample consists of roughly 380,000 clones, roughly 77% of them appearing once. The source material was peripheral blood. Receptors originate from a human donor with acute or convalescent COVID-19. The donor label of this sample is uncertain.

The J gene is TRBJ2-6, the V gene TRBV6-6; a possible D gene is TRBD2 (5 bases). Trimming cost V 5 bases and J 1 base, with 18 bases left between them. The V gene's germline CDR1 is MNHNY and CDR2 SVGAGI (reference sequence). The length of the CDR3 is 18 residues. The CDR3 nucleotides are TGTGCCAGCAGTCGCCGCGAGCGTAGAGGGTCTGGGGCCAACGTCCTGACTTTC. As protein: CASSRRERRGSGANVLTF.

The chain carries TRBV30 and TRBJ2-1, with 11 bases matching TRBD1. The CDR3 is made up of 15 amino acids. The germline gives CDR1 GTSNPN, CDR2 SVGIG (reference sequence). V dropped 1 base and J dropped 5; count of bases not matched to a gene: 4. The CDR3 DNA follows: TGTGCCTGGAGTGCCGGGACAGGGGGTCACAATGAGCAGTTCTTC. Translated, it gives CAWSAGTGGHNEQFF.

This chain connects TRBV11-2 to TRBJ2-7, with D perhaps TRBD2 (6 bases). CDR3 length: 13 residues. Germline V CDR1 and CDR2: SGHAT, FQNNGV. V lost 3 bases, J lost 3 bases, and 9 bases lay in between. DNA of the CDR3: TGTGCCAGCAGCTTGGGGGGTAGCTACGAGCAGTACTTC. Protein: CASSLGGSYEQYF.

The V call is TRBV2, the J call TRBJ1-2; 7 positions match TRBD1. This CDR3 is built from 14 residues. Looked up from germline, CDR1 is SNHLY and CDR2 is FYNNEI. The V and J ends lost 1 base and 4 bases, in that order; junction bases with no gene match: 3. The CDR3 DNA reads TGTGCCAGCAGTGAAGAGTCAGGGGGCTATGGCTACACCTTC. Protein product: CASSEESGGYGYTF. Filled out from reference TRBV2 and TRBJ1-2, the complete variable domain reads EPEVTQTPSHQVTQMGQEVILRCVPISNHLYFYWYRQILGQKVEFLVSFYNNEISEKSEIFDDQFSVERPDGSNFTLKIRSTKLEDSAMYFCASSEESGGYGYTFGSGTRLTVV.

The gene calls are TRBV2 and TRBJ2-2, with TRBD1 identical over 12 bases. J was trimmed by 5 bases and V by 6 bases; bases with no gene match: 10. Germline CDR1 reads SNHLY; CDR2 reads FYNNEI. The CDR3 spans 17 residues. CDR3 nucleotides: TGTGCCAGCAGGGCGGGGACAGGGGGCTTTGGTACCGGGGAGCTGTTTTTT. Amino acid sequence: CASRAGTGGFGTGELFF.

This clone was seen just once. This chain joins TRBV5-4 and TRBJ1-2, with D maybe TRBD1 (5 bases). CDR1 is SGHNT and CDR2 is YYREEE in the germline V gene (reference sequence). The V end lost 0 bases, the J end lost 2 bases, and 8 bases lay between the germline ends. The CDR3 has 14 amino acids. CDR3 region: CASSLGDSNYGYTF. The CDR3 bases are TGTGCCAGCAGCTTGGGAGACAGCAACTATGGCTACACCTTC.

The chain combines TRBV19 with TRBJ1-2, with TRBD1 identical over 9 bases. The CDR3 totals 14 residues. Germline V gives CDR1 LNHDA, CDR2 SQIVND (reference sequence). The V and J ends lost 4 bases and 4 bases, in that order; junction bases with no gene match: 4. CDR3 DNA sequence: TGTGCCAGTAGTACAACAGGGGGCAGCTATGGCTACACCTTC. Translated: CASSTTGGSYGYTF.

To note about this clone: In the same sample, other DNA sequences code for this CDR3. This rearrangement joins TRBV7-9 to TRBJ1-1; D perhaps matches TRBD1 (5 bases). The ends were cut back, 5 bases at V and 5 bases at J, with 12 bases in the middle. This CDR3 is 13 amino acids long. CDR1 SEHNR and CDR2 FQNEAQ come from the germline V gene (reference sequence). CDR3 sequence reads: CASSLGGRTEAFF. CDR3 DNA sequence: TGTGCCAGCAGCCTCGGGGGGAGGACTGAAGCTTTCTTT. Using reference TRBV7-9 and TRBJ1-1 for the parts outside the CDR3, the full variable domain is DTGVSQNPRHKITKRGQNVTFRCDPISEHNRLYWYRQTLGQGPEFLTYFQNEAQLEKSRLLSDRFSAERPKGSFSTLEIQRTEQGDSAMYLCASSLGGRTEAFFGQGTRLTVV.

V is TRBV5-4 and J is TRBJ1-1; D is ambiguous. The CDR3 extends over 14 amino acids. Germline-derived CDR1 and CDR2 are SGHNT and YYREEE (reference sequence). Trimming stripped 0 bases from V and 2 bases from J, with 8 bases between. CDR3 protein: CASSLVAANTEAFF. The DNA of the CDR3 is TGTGCCAGCAGCTTGGTGGCGGCTAACACTGAAGCTTTCTTT. The whole variable domain, remainder taken from reference TRBV5-4 and TRBJ1-1, is ETGVTQSPTHLIKTRGQQVTLRCSSQSGHNTVSWYQQALGQGPQFIFQYYREEENGRGNFPPRFSGLQFPNYSSELNVNALELDDSALYLCASSLVAANTEAFFGQGTRLTVV.

V and J are TRBV28 and TRBJ1-1; tentatively, D is TRBD1 (5 bases). Trimming shortened V by 7 bases and J by 3 bases, and 15 bases separated the two germline ends. Germline CDR1 and CDR2: MDHEN and SYDVKM. The CDR3 covers 14 residues. In nucleotides, the CDR3 is TGTGCCAGCACGAATCAGGGCTGGGACACTGAAGCTTTCTTT. Translation gives CASTNQGWDTEAFF.

The CDR3 region is CASNEYGSNTEAFF. The CDR3 coding sequence is TGTGCCAGTAATGAGTACGGGTCGAACACTGAAGCTTTCTTT. The chain recombines TRBV19 with TRBJ1-1; no firm D call. Trimming took 7 bases from V and 1 from J, leaving 13 bases between them. Germline V gene data show CDR1 as LNHDA and CDR2 as SQIVND (reference sequence). This CDR3 contains 14 residues.

The V gene is TRBV10-3, the J gene TRBJ1-2; the D gene is possibly TRBD1 (6 bases). Trimming took 7 bases from V and 4 from J, leaving 13 bases between them. The CDR3 consists of 13 residues. CDR1 and CDR2 from the germline V gene are ENHRY and SYGVKD. The CDR3 spells CAIKGGDLYGYTF. The DNA for the CDR3 is TGTGCCATCAAAGGGGGAGACCTCTATGGCTACACCTTC.

The chain links TRBV4-1 to TRBJ2-1; D is unclear. V was shortened by 6 bases and J by 8 bases, with 11 bases between the two germline ends. The CDR3 consists of 12 residues. Germline CDR1 MGHRA, CDR2 YSYEKL. The CDR3 DNA sequence: TGCGCCAGCAGAGCCTCTCTGGATGAGCAGTTCTTC. It is translated as CASRASLDEQFF.

The chain has TRBV6-5 and TRBJ1-2; D not certain. Germline assignment: CDR1 MNHEY and CDR2 SVGAGI. V lost 2 bases to trimming and J lost 5 bases, with 15 bases between them. This CDR3 spans 15 amino acids. The CDR3 bases are TGTGCCAGCAGTTACACCGGAGGGTCCAGTTATGGCTACACCTTC. It encodes CASSYTGGSSYGYTF.

The chain uses TRBV4-1 and TRBJ1-2, with a possible D match to TRBD1 (5 bases). The CDR3 extends over 14 amino acids. Trimming pared 2 bases from V and 6 bases from J, leaving 13 bases between. Germline CDR1 is MGHRA and CDR2 is YSYEKL. Here the CDR3 reads CASSQFTDRDGYTF. Written as DNA, the CDR3 is TGCGCCAGCAGCCAATTTACCGACAGAGATGGCTACACCTTC.

The chain joins TRBV25-1 to TRBJ2-1; 11 bases align to TRBD2. CDR1 is MGHDK and CDR2 is SYGVNS in the germline V gene. This CDR3 spans 15 amino acids. V dropped 7 bases and J dropped 5; count of bases not matched to a gene: 7. The CDR3 protein is CASKLAGVGNNEQFF. The CDR3 DNA follows: TGTGCCAGCAAACTAGCGGGAGTAGGAAACAATGAGCAGTTCTTC.

This CDR3 reads CASSQGAFQETQYF. The CDR3 DNA reads as TGTGCCAGCAGCCAAGGAGCGTTTCAAGAGACCCAGTACTTC. The genes are TRBV4-2 and TRBJ2-5, with D unclear. There are 14 residues in the CDR3. The germline V gene encodes CDR1 LGHNA and CDR2 YNFKEQ. V lost 1 base and J lost 2, with 8 bases in between.